This record covers a single TCR beta chain. Antigen unknown. These data are taken from a study of T cell clones after liver transplantation. Study as a whole: In this trial, immunosuppression withdrawal was attempted within 2 years of liver transplant. Study-wide findings and caveats: Graft donor-reactive T cells may have migrated into the graft rather than being deleted. Circulating graft-donor-reactive CD4 TCRbeta sequences fell significantly post-transplant in 5 of 8 subjects. A larger donor-reactive than third-party decline suggested partial antigen-specific deletion.

Method: immunoSEQ multiplex PCR; TCRdb's copy keeps in-frame clones and lacks some. The data hold about 68,000 clones, with 92% observed a single time. This CDR3 is 15 amino acids long. The germline CDR1 and CDR2 sequences are LNHDA and SQIVND (reference sequence). The V gene end was trimmed by 5 bases and the J gene end by 2 bases; junction bases not matched to a gene: 1. This chain connects TRBV19 to TRBJ2-1; 12 positions match TRBD2. The material was CD4+ T cells from blood, obtained approximately 25 months after liver transplant. The sequence was collected from a human patient who received a liver transplant. Some T cells may originate from the graft donor. CDR3 nucleotides: TGTGCCAGTAGTCGGACTAGCGGGACCTACAATGAGCAGTTCTTC. Amino acids: CASSRTSGTYNEQFF. Combining the CDR3 with reference TRBV19 and TRBJ2-1 gives the whole variable domain DGGITQSPKYLFRKEGQNVTLSCEQNLNHDAMYWYRQDPGQGLRLIYYSQIVNDFQKGDIAEGYSVSREKKESFPLTVTSAQKNPTAFYLCASSRTSGTYNEQFFGPGTRLTVL.